The 9 T cell receptor beta chains given below trace back to one sample, sequenced in a study of cytomegalovirus exposure and HLA in healthy donors. PCR amplification relied on 60 Vbeta primers (plus 13 Jbeta primers). Clones were sequenced by immunoSEQ multiplex PCR, and TCRdb holds only the in-frame ones, with some missing. The table has 140,000 to 150,000 clones, around 78% seen once. Specimen: PBMCs. These receptors originate from a man aged 40-55 years in good health and CMV-seropositive.

This clone has more than one count but fewer than ten. This sequence joins TRBV28 and TRBJ2-3; the D gene is possibly TRBD2 (5 bases). Germline lookup yields CDR1 MDHEN and CDR2 SYDVKM. The V gene lost 5 bases and the J gene lost 0 bases, with 15 bases spanning the gap. This CDR3 has 16 residues. In nucleotides, the CDR3 is TGTGCCAGCAGTCTTGGGAGCGGAACTAGCACAGATACGCAGTATTTT. Translating gives CASSLGSGTSTDTQYF.

This CDR3 is CASSLAGGWETQYF. CDR3 in DNA: TGTGCCAGCAGTCTAGCGGGAGGTTGGGAGACCCAGTACTTC. This chain links TRBV9 with TRBJ2-5; 11 positions match TRBD2. This CDR3 is 14 amino acids long. Trimming took 5 bases from V and 5 from J; bases not matched to a gene: 5. Germline V lookup: CDR1 SGDLS, CDR2 YYNGEE.

This clone was recorded a few times. The chain employs TRBV18 and TRBJ2-1; 9 bases are a match to TRBD1. Per germline, CDR1 KGHSH and CDR2 LQKENI. CDR3 length: 16 amino acids. Trimming took 3 bases from V and 5 from J; bases not matched to a gene: 8. CDR3 nucleotides: TGTGCCAGCTCACCCGACAGGGGGAGAGTAGACAATGAGCAGTTCTTC. This encodes CASSPDRGRVDNEQFF.

The chain joins TRBV25-1 to TRBJ1-1, with TRBD1 matching 8 bases. The germline gives CDR1 MGHDK, CDR2 SYGVNS. The ends lost 6 bases at V and 1 base at J; junction bases unmatched: 13. There are 17 residues in the CDR3. In nucleotides, the CDR3 is TGTGCCAGCAGCGCGACAGGGGCCACTATCCGGAACACTGAAGCTTTCTTT. The encoded protein is CASSATGATIRNTEAFF.

The rearrangement links TRBV19 to TRBJ2-2, with 10 bases fitting TRBD1. J lost 6 bases, V lost 5 bases, and 0 bases had no gene match. This CDR3 has 13 residues. From germline, CDR1 is LNHDA and CDR2 SQIVND (reference sequence). Here the CDR3 DNA reads TGTGCCAGTAGTGGGACAGGGGCCGGGGAGCTGTTTTTT. It encodes CASSGTGAGELFF.

The rearrangement links TRBV9 to TRBJ2-1; D not resolved. CDR3 length: 14 amino acids. Trimming took 4 bases from V and 7 from J, leaving 15 bases between them. Germline assignment: CDR1 SGDLS and CDR2 YYNGEE. CDR3 protein: CASSSVVDSNEQFF. The CDR3 DNA reads as TGTGCCAGCAGCTCCGTCGTCGACTCGAATGAGCAGTTCTTC.

The chain has TRBV5-1 and TRBJ1-2, with TRBD1 identical over 9 bases. Germline assignment: CDR1 SGHRS and CDR2 YFSETQ. The V and J ends lost 0 bases and 10 bases, in that order; junction bases with no gene match: 4. The CDR3 loop spans 13 amino acids. CDR3 sequence: CASSLGGQGFYTF. For the CDR3, the DNA is TGCGCCAGCAGCTTGGGGGGACAGGGATTCTACACCTTC.

This sequence joins TRBV4-3 and TRBJ1-1; 8 bases align to TRBD1. CDR3 length: 18 residues. V shed 4 bases, J shed 2 bases, and the junction held 15 bases outside the gene matches. Germline V gene lookup returns CDR1 LGHNA and CDR2 YSLEER. The CDR3 loop reads CASSPEGGRGRENTEAFF. The CDR3 nucleotides read TGCGCCAGCAGCCCCGAGGGGGGCAGGGGGCGGGAAAACACTGAAGCTTTCTTT.

V gene TRBV5-6 combines with J gene TRBJ1-1, with D unresolved. The V gene's germline CDR1 is SGHDT and CDR2 YYEEEE. Trimming shortened V by 2 bases and J by 7 bases, and 18 bases separated the two germline ends. There are 15 residues in the CDR3. In DNA, the CDR3 is TGTGCCAGCAGCTTAGTTGGTCCCCTAAGAGATGAAGCTTTCTTT. Translation gives CASSLVGPLRDEAFF.